This TCR beta chain emerged from a study of blood T cell repertoires in COVID-19. Profiling relied on immunoSEQ multiplex PCR, and the TCRdb table lists in-frame clones only, not all of them. The repertoire holds about 300,000 clones, with under 90% as singletons. The CDR3 runs to 16 residues. Trimming took 0 bases from V and 8 from J, leaving 16 bases between them. Looked up from germline, CDR1 is KGHSH and CDR2 is LQKENI. Assignment of participants to cohorts was predicated upon participant-reported clinical history. This clone came up a few times. The TCR was taken from a man younger than 45 who had recovered from COVID-19. Sequencing used PBMCs or T cells enriched from blood (not recorded which). The chain couples TRBV18 to TRBJ1-4, with D tentatively TRBD1 (5 bases). This CDR3 is CASSPPTGPTHEKLFF. In DNA form, the CDR3 reads TGTGCCAGCTCACCACCCACAGGACCCACCCACGAAAAACTGTTTTTT.